This record concerns one TCR beta chain sequence. This may stem from a read error, because a much larger clone lies one nucleotide away. Axillary draining lymph nodes of breast cancer patients supplied the node samples. Via MiXCR, TCRdb re-called the multiplex PCR reads, giving one row per CDR3 protein. The sample includes 130,000 or so distinct CDR3 sequences, roughly 33% of them seen just once. The sample belongs to a study of breast tumors, draining lymph nodes, adjacent tissues. CDR3 size: 16 residues. The germline CDR1 and CDR2 sequences are KGHSH and LQKENI. V was shortened by 2 bases and J by 1 base, with 14 bases between the two germline ends.

This clonotype was obtained from a female donor with breast cancer. Some clones in this sample may be carry-over from other donors' samples. V gene TRBV18 combines with J gene TRBJ2-5, with D tentatively TRBD2 (6 bases). Sequencing was carried out using axillary lymph node tissue. The CDR3 sequence is CASSPGLAGTQETQYF. As DNA, the CDR3 is TGTGCCAGCTCACCAGGGTTGGCGGGGACCCAAGAGACCCAGTACTTC.